Included here is one T cell receptor beta chain sequence, with context. The treatment is: around 19 received Ad26.COV2.S at low or high dose, single or two shots; several received placebo; per-sample allocation not given. Day 63 after the first vaccine or placebo injection was the time point for sampling. The data were taken from a study of Ad26.COV2.S vaccination and SARS-CoV-2 variants. Study in general: The authors gave Ad26.COV2.S intramuscularly, either once or twice 56 days apart.

Here immunoSEQ multiplex PCR was the method, and the copy in TCRdb shows in-frame clones only, minus some. The table records about 440,000 clones, 90% of them present only once. This CDR3 spans 15 amino acids. Germline assignment: CDR1 SGHVS and CDR2 FNYEAQ. After removal of 0 bases from V and 3 bases from J, the junction contained 1 base not matched to a gene. The rearrangement uses TRBV7-6 and TRBJ2-7, with 11 bases lining up with TRBD2. The input for sequencing was peripheral blood, taken in a trial of Ad26.COV2.S vaccine versus placebo. This receptor was identified in a person between 18 and 59 years old who received the Ad26.COV2.S COVID-19 vaccine or a placebo. This CDR3 is CASSLAGTSGYEQYF. CDR3 coding DNA: TGTGCCAGCAGCTTAGCCGGGACTAGCGGCTACGAGCAGTACTTC.